Shown below are 5 T cell receptor beta chains from a single sample sequenced in a study of CD8+CD57+ T cells in acquired aplastic anemia. Investigators profiled TCR beta VDJ and CDR3 from genomic DNA template. TCRdb re-derived calls from the reads in MiXCR, one entry per CDR3 protein. The sample comprises 200,000 or so distinct CDR3 sequences, 48% of which are singletons, and around 9.7% rests with the top ten. The patients chosen for sequencing had shown expansion of CD8+CD57+ cells (detected by flow cytometry). Sequencing was performed on sorted CD4+, CD8+, or CD8+CD57+ T cells (not recorded which) from PBMCs. These receptors all stem from a human donor with aplastic anemia.

This rearrangement joins TRBV20-1 to TRBJ2-1; D might be TRBD2 (6 bases). Germline values: CDR1 DFQATT, CDR2 SNEGSKA (reference sequence). CDR3 length equals 16 residues. The ends were cut back, 0 bases at V and 2 bases at J, with 14 bases in the middle. The CDR3 sequence: CSARDDLANPYNEQFF. CDR3 coding DNA: TGCAGTGCTAGAGATGACCTAGCGAACCCCTACAATGAGCAGTTCTTC.

The sample holds many counts of this clonotype. The V and J genes are TRBV24-1 and TRBJ2-2, with D perhaps matching TRBD1 or TRBD2 (5 bases each). V dropped 2 bases and J dropped 4 bases, with 10 bases sitting between them. Germline CDR1 and CDR2: KGHDR and SFDVKD. CDR3 length equals 15 residues. The CDR3 here is CATSDSGTVTGELFF. Here the CDR3 DNA reads TGTGCCACCAGTGATTCCGGGACGGTCACCGGGGAGCTGTTTTTT.

Concerning this clonotype itself: A much more abundant neighbour one base away suggests this may be a read error. This chain joins TRBV5-1 and TRBJ2-2, with 8 bases matching TRBD1. In germline, CDR1 is SGHRS, CDR2 YFSETQ. The CDR3 has 17 amino acids. The CDR3 sequence is CAGSFDQGARYTGELFF. CDR3 sequence (DNA): TGCGCCGGCAGCTTTGACCAGGGGGCGAGGTACACCGGGGAGCTGTTTTTT.

The rearrangement links TRBV10-2 to TRBJ2-1; maybe TRBD1 (5 bases). V shed 8 bases and J shed 7 bases, with 15 bases lying between them. The CDR3 is made up of 13 amino acids. Per the germline V gene, CDR1 is WSHSY and CDR2 is SAAADI. CDR3 loop: CASQPLRGNEQFF. CDR3 nucleotides: TGCGCCAGCCAACCTTTAAGGGGAAATGAGCAGTTCTTC.

The chain couples TRBV5-5 to TRBJ1-1; D call uncertain. The germline V gene encodes CDR1 SGHKS and CDR2 YYEKEE (reference sequence). There are 16 residues in the CDR3. The V and J ends lost 2 bases and 4 bases respectively, with 18 bases between them. CDR3 residues: CASSLIGGPGSTEAFF. In DNA form, the CDR3 reads TGTGCCAGCAGCTTAATCGGAGGGCCTGGCAGCACTGAAGCTTTCTTT.